What follows are 20 T cell receptor beta chains derived from one specimen sequenced in a study of beta chain features in type 1 diabetes. Of the isolated RNA, all was reverse transcribed, and so the sequenced material was expressed TCRB transcripts. Using immunoSEQ multiplex PCR, the repertoire was profiled, and TCRdb retains in-frame clones only, with some absent. The sample lists more than 350,000 clones, 11% occurring once. Sample: naive CD4+ T cells from blood. The receptor set was obtained from a woman under 30 in good health.

The chain combines TRBV15 with TRBJ1-2; 7 bases line up with TRBD1. CDR1 is LNHNV, CDR2 YYDKDF, per germline (reference sequence). The CDR3 length is 17 residues. V shed 0 bases and J 8 bases; nucleotides not matched to a gene: 15. The CDR3 loop is CATSRDRIGATGDGYTF. CDR3 coding DNA: TGTGCCACCAGCAGAGATCGCATAGGGGCCACAGGGGACGGCTACACCTTC. Supplemented by reference TRBV15 and TRBJ1-2, the full variable domain reads DAMVIQNPRYQVTQFGKPVTLSCSQTLNHNVMYWYQQKSSQAPKLLFHYYDKDFNNEADTPDNFQSRRPNTSFCFLDIRSPGLGDTAMYLCATSRDRIGATGDGYTFGSGTRLTVV.

Only a few counts were recorded for this clone. The CDR3 DNA follows: TGTGCCAGCAGTCACTGGGACAGGGGGCTGGATGAGCAGTTCTTC. Protein product: CASSHWDRGLDEQFF. The chain links TRBV4-2 to TRBJ2-1, with 12 bases identical to TRBD1. V trimming: 6 bases; J trimming: 8 bases; junction bases outside the gene matches: 8. This CDR3 spans 15 amino acids. Germline CDR1 reads LGHNA; CDR2 reads YNFKEQ.

The rearrangement links TRBV9 to TRBJ2-1; D is unresolved. Germline lookup yields CDR1 SGDLS and CDR2 YYNGEE. The CDR3 runs 13 residues. V lost 0 bases and J lost 6, with 7 bases in between. CDR3 region: CASSVAELNEQFF. In DNA form, the CDR3 reads TGTGCCAGCAGCGTAGCCGAGCTCAATGAGCAGTTCTTC.

This clone showed up just a few times. V is TRBV20-1 and J is TRBJ2-7, with D tentatively TRBD2 (5 bases). CDR1 and CDR2 from the germline V gene are DFQATT and SNEGSKA (reference sequence). CDR3 length: 10 residues. Here the CDR3 DNA reads TGCAGCGCCTGGACGGGGGAGCAGTACTTC. This gives the protein CSAWTGEQYF.

The genes are TRBV10-3 and TRBJ2-7; D not certain. V lost 10 bases and J lost 5, with 12 bases in between. The CDR3 length is 11 residues. The germline V gene has CDR1 ENHRY and CDR2 SYGVKD. As DNA, the CDR3 is TGTGCCACCGGCTGGGCGGACGAGCAGTACTTC. This gives the protein CATGWADEQYF.

This chain uses TRBV5-1 with TRBJ2-3; either TRBD1 or TRBD2 may supply D (5 bases each). The CDR3 contains 15 residues. The V and J ends lost 6 bases and 0 bases respectively, with 14 bases between them. Germline V gene lookup returns CDR1 SGHRS and CDR2 YFSETQ. The CDR3 nucleotides are TGCGCCAGCATGATCCCCGGGGCCAGCACAGATACGCAGTATTTT. Its protein product is CASMIPGASTDTQYF.

V gene TRBV7-8 combines with J gene TRBJ2-1, with D unclear. CDR1 and CDR2 (germline): SGHVS, FQNEAQ. V was pared by 5 bases and J by 6 bases, with 8 bases between. This CDR3 has 12 residues. The CDR3 spells CASSPEINEQFF. Written as DNA, the CDR3 is TGTGCCAGCAGCCCAGAGATCAATGAGCAGTTCTTC.

Many counts were recorded for this clone. V gene TRBV9 combines with J gene TRBJ2-5; 8 bases line up with TRBD2. Trimming removed 4 bases from V and 0 bases from J; junction bases left unmatched: 8. Germline-derived CDR1 and CDR2 are SGDLS and YYNGEE. This CDR3 has 16 amino acids. The DNA for the CDR3 is TGTGCCAGCAGCCAAACCCCTAGCGGGTACCAAGAGACCCAGTACTTC. The encoded protein is CASSQTPSGYQETQYF.

Concerning this clone: Its ends do not fully match the called genes, so a read error is possible. This chain links TRBV4-1 with TRBJ1-5; 7 bases are shared with TRBD1. Germline values: CDR1 MGHRA, CDR2 YSYEKL. The CDR3 extends over 15 amino acids. In nucleotides, the CDR3 is TGCGCCAGCAGCGAAGACAGGGCTGCCATTCAGCCCCAGCATTTT. Its protein product is CASSEDRAAIQPQHF.

This clone has a handful of counts. The gene calls are TRBV27 and TRBJ2-7; D is ambiguous. The CDR3 has 13 residues. Germline V gene data show CDR1 as MNHEY and CDR2 as SMNVEV (reference sequence). V was trimmed by 3 bases and J by 0 bases, leaving 6 bases between them. The CDR3: CASSFRPSYEQYF. Here the CDR3 DNA reads TGTGCCAGCAGTTTCCGTCCCTCCTACGAGCAGTACTTC.

This rearrangement joins TRBV29-1 to TRBJ2-1; 12 nucleotides line up with TRBD2. Losses at the gene ends were 4 bases for V and 0 bases for J; bases not matched to a gene: 4. Germline values: CDR1 SQVTM, CDR2 ANQGSEA. The CDR3 has 16 amino acids. The CDR3 here is CSVGTSGASSYNEQFF. The CDR3 DNA is TGCAGCGTTGGGACTAGCGGGGCTAGCTCCTACAATGAGCAGTTCTTC.

The CDR3 reads CASRGVAKNIQYF. The CDR3 region has the DNA TGTGCCAGCAGGGGGGTAGCCAAAAACATTCAGTACTTC. The rearrangement links TRBV2 to TRBJ2-4, with D perhaps being TRBD1 or TRBD2 (5 bases each). Deletions cut 6 bases from V and 0 bases from J, with 6 bases between. CDR1 is SNHLY, CDR2 FYNNEI, per germline. The CDR3 contains 13 residues.

This clone was counted between two and nine times. The chain is built from TRBV7-2 and TRBJ1-1, with 8 positions matching TRBD1. The junction had 1 base not matched to a gene; V was cut back by 3 bases and J by 1 base. The V gene's germline CDR1 is SGHTA and CDR2 FQGNSA. The CDR3 sequence is 14 residues long. The CDR3 loop reads CASSLGTGNTEAFF. The CDR3 region has the DNA TGTGCCAGCAGCTTGGGGACAGGGAACACTGAAGCTTTCTTT.

This clone has just one count. The junction differs from germline at one of its ends, possibly a read error. The chain carries TRBV7-7 and TRBJ2-1, with 9 bases lining up with TRBD2. The CDR3 runs 17 residues. Germline-derived CDR1 and CDR2 are SSHAT and FNYEAQ (reference sequence). In DNA form, the CDR3 reads TGTGCTAGCAGCGCACGGGGTGCGGGAGGGGGAAACAATGAGCAGTTCTTC. It specifies CASSARGAGGGNNEQFF.

This clone was detected only a few times. V gene TRBV13 combines with J gene TRBJ2-5; the match to TRBD2 covers 12 bases. Germline loops: CDR1 PRHDT, CDR2 FYEKMQ (reference sequence). CDR3 size: 21 residues. The V gene end was trimmed by 2 bases and the J gene end by 1 base; junction bases not matched to a gene: 17. The CDR3 here is CASSLIPTSGSMGPVQETQYF. DNA of the CDR3: TGTGCCAGCAGCTTAATACCGACTAGCGGGAGTATGGGGCCAGTCCAAGAGACCCAGTACTTC.

This clone occurred a few times. J is TRBJ1-5 and V is TRBV19, with unresolved D. Germline V CDR1 and CDR2: LNHDA, SQIVND (reference sequence). CDR3 length: 15 residues. Trimming removed 2 bases at V and 2 bases at J, with 10 bases between. Written as DNA, the CDR3 is TGTGCCAGTAGTATACAGGTAGGAGGCAATCAGCCCCAGCATTTT. Protein sequence: CASSIQVGGNQPQHF.

This rearrangement joins TRBV14 to TRBJ1-1; no reliable D call. CDR1 and CDR2 (germline): SGHDN, FVKESK. The CDR3 spans 14 residues. Trimming removed 4 bases at V and 1 base at J, with 10 bases between. The CDR3 coding sequence is TGTGCCAGCAGCCCCCACCGGGGGAACACTGAAGCTTTCTTT. Protein sequence: CASSPHRGNTEAFF.

This chain links TRBV5-1 with TRBJ2-7, with 9 bases fitting TRBD2. The V segment lost 1 base and the J segment 3 bases; nucleotides outside the gene matches: 2. From germline, CDR1 is SGHRS and CDR2 YFSETQ. This CDR3 is built from 14 residues. CDR3 region: CASSLSSGNYEQYF. The CDR3 nucleotides are TGCGCCAGCAGCTTGTCTAGCGGGAACTACGAGCAGTACTTC.

This clone has at least ten counts. The chain joins TRBV29-1 to TRBJ2-5, with D perhaps TRBD2 (6 bases). The germline V gene has CDR1 SQVTM and CDR2 ANQGSEA. Deletions cut 6 bases from V and 5 bases from J, with 25 bases between. This CDR3 has 16 residues. DNA for the CDR3: TGCAGCGTCGGAGGGGAGCCACAAACTAGTTGGGAGACCCAGTACTTC. Translated: CSVGGEPQTSWETQYF.

This rearrangement joins TRBV5-6 to TRBJ2-6; no reliable D call. Germline V gene data show CDR1 as SGHDT and CDR2 as YYEEEE. V lost 4 bases, J lost 0 bases, and 8 bases lay in between. The CDR3 sequence is 15 residues long. This CDR3 reads CASSRRSSGANVLTF. The CDR3, as DNA: TGTGCCAGCAGCCGTCGGAGCTCTGGGGCCAACGTCCTGACTTTC.